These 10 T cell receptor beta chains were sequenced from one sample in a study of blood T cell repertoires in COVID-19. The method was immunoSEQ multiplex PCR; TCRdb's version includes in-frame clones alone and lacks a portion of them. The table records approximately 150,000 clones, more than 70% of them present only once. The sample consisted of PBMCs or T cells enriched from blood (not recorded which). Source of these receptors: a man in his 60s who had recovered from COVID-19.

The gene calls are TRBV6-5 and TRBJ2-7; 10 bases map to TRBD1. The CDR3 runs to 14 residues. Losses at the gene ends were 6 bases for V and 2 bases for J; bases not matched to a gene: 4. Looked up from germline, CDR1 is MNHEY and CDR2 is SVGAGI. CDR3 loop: CASSLGTGAYEQYF. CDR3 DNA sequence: TGTGCCAGCAGCCTAGGGACAGGGGCCTACGAGCAGTACTTC.

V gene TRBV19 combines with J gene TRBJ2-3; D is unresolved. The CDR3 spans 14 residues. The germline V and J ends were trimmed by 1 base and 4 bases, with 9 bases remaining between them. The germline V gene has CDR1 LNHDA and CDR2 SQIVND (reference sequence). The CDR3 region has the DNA TGTGCCAGTAGTATAGTATCGTCCGCAGATACGCAGTATTTT. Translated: CASSIVSSADTQYF. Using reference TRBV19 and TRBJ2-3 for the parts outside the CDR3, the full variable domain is DGGITQSPKYLFRKEGQNVTLSCEQNLNHDAMYWYRQDPGQGLRLIYYSQIVNDFQKGDIAEGYSVSREKKESFPLTVTSAQKNPTAFYLCASSIVSSADTQYFGPGTRLTVL.

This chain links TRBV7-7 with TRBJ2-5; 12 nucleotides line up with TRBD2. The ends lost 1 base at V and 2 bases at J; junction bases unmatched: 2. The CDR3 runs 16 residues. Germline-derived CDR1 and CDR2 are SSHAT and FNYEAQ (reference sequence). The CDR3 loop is CASSLGTSGVQETQYF. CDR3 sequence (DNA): TGTGCCAGCAGCTTAGGGACTAGCGGGGTACAAGAGACCCAGTACTTC. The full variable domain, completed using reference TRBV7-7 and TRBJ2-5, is GAGVSQSPRYKVTKRGQDVTLRCDPISSHATLYWYQQALGQGPEFLTYFNYEAQPDKSGLPSDRFSAERPEGSISTLTIQRTEQRDSAMYRCASSLGTSGVQETQYFGPGTRLLVL.

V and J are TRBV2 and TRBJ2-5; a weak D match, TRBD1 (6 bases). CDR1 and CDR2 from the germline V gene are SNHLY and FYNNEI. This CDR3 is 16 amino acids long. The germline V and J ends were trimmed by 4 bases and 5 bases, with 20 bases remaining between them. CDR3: CASSGSWDKAEETQYF. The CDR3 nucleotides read TGTGCCAGCAGTGGGTCGTGGGACAAGGCTGAGGAGACCCAGTACTTC.

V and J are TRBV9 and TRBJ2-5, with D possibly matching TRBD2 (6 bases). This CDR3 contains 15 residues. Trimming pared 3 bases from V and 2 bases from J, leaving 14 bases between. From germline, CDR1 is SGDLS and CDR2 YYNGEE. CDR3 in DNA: TGTGCCAGCAGCGCAATGGGAGGCGGACAAGAGACCCAGTACTTC. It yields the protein CASSAMGGGQETQYF.

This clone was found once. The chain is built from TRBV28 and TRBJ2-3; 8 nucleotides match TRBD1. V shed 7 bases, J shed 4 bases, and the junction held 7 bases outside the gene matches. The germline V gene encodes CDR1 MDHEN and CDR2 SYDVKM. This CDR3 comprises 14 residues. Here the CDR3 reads CASIDRGHSDTQYF. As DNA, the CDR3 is TGTGCCAGCATCGACAGGGGTCACTCAGATACGCAGTATTTT.

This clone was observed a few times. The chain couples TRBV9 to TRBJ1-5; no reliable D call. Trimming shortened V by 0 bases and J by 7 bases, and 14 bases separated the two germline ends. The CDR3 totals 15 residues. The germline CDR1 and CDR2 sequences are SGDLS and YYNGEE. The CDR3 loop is CASSVGVSEAQPQHF. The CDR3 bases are TGTGCCAGCAGCGTAGGCGTGAGCGAAGCACAGCCCCAGCATTTT.

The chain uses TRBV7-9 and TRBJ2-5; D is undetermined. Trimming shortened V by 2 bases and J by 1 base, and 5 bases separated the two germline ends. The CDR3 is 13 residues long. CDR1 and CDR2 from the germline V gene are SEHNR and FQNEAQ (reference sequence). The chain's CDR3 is CASSLPSQETQYF. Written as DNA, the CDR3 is TGTGCCAGCAGCTTACCCAGCCAAGAGACCCAGTACTTC.

The CDR3 reads CASSFTDGDGYTF. Here the CDR3 DNA reads TGTGCCAGTAGTTTCACTGACGGAGATGGCTACACCTTC. The chain uses TRBV19 and TRBJ1-2, with D hard to call. Trimming shortened V by 5 bases and J by 6 bases, and 13 bases separated the two germline ends. The CDR3 runs to 13 residues. Germline V lookup: CDR1 LNHDA, CDR2 SQIVND (reference sequence).

CDR3 nucleotide sequence: TGCAGCGCCGCCCGGCCCGGGGATGGCTACACCTTC. It specifies CSAARPGDGYTF. The gene calls are TRBV29-1 and TRBJ1-2; D not certain. The CDR3 covers 12 residues. Per the germline V gene, CDR1 is SQVTM and CDR2 is ANQGSEA. V lost 7 bases to trimming and J lost 6 bases, with 15 bases between them.